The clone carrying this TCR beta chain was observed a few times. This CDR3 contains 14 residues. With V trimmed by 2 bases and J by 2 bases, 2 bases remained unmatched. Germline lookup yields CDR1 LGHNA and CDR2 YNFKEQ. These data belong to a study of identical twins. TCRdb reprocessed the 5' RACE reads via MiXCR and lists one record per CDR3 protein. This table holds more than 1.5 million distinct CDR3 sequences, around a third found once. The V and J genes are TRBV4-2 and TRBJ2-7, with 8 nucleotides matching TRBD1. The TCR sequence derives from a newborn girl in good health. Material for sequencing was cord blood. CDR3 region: CASSQSGQAYEQYF. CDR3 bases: TGTGCCAGCAGCCAATCGGGACAGGCCTACGAGCAGTACTTC.